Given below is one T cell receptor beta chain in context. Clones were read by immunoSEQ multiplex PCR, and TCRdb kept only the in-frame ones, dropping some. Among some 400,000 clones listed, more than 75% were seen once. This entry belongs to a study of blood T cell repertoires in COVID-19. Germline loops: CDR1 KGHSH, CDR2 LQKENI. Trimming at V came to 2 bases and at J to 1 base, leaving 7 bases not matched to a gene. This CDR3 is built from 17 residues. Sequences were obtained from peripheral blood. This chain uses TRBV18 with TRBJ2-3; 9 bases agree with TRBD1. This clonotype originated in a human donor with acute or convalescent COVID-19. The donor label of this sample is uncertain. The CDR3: CASSPTGGEVRTDTQYF. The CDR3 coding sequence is TGTGCCAGCTCACCAACAGGGGGCGAAGTCCGCACAGATACGCAGTATTTT.